One and the same sample provided the 12 T cell receptor beta chains below, sequenced in a study of PD-L1 blockade in urothelial cancer (dated by TCRdb to between 2016 and 2019). The time point label, read with the paper, signifies: peripheral blood 6 weeks after treatment start. Receptors were amplified or captured by the immunoSEQ multiplex PCR assay. TCRdb holds this immuneACCESS table with in-frame rearrangements only. Some clones are missing; in checked studies, unresolved V genes explain under half, and the rest has no known cause. The table for this sample lists approximately 83,000 clones; 75% to 90% of them were counted only once. 8.4% of the sample is held by the ten biggest clonotypes. Sequenced here: PBMCs, sampled around atezolizumab (anti-PD-L1) treatment. All receptors come from a man between 65 and 79 years old with urothelial cancer.

The V and J genes are TRBV11-3 and TRBJ2-3, with 15 bases identical to TRBD2. The germline V gene encodes CDR1 SGHNT and CDR2 YENEEA. J lost 5 bases, V lost 5 bases, and 8 bases had no gene match. The CDR3 is made up of 17 amino acids. The CDR3 is CASSLGLAGGPGDTQYF. The CDR3 DNA reads TGTGCCAGCAGCCTTGGACTAGCGGGGGGGCCGGGAGATACGCAGTATTTT.

The rearrangement joins TRBV14 to TRBJ1-1, with a possible D match to TRBD1 (6 bases). Trimming stripped 1 base from V and 12 bases from J, with 15 bases between. This CDR3 has 13 residues. CDR1 is SGHDN and CDR2 is FVKESK in the germline V gene. CDR3 nucleotides: TGTGCCAGCAGCCAAGGGGTGCAGGGGAACCCTTTCTTT. It codes for CASSQGVQGNPFF. The full variable domain, with the rest looked up from reference TRBV14 and TRBJ1-1, is EAGVTQFPSHSVIEKGQTVTLRCDPISGHDNLYWYRRVMGKEIKFLLHFVKESKQDESGMPNNRFLAERTGGTYSTLKVQPAELEDSGVYFCASSQGVQGNPFFGQGTRLTVV.

The chain couples TRBV7-9 to TRBJ2-1, with 10 bases that match TRBD2. This CDR3 has 15 residues. V lost 2 bases, J lost 9 bases, and 7 bases stayed unmatched. Germline V gives CDR1 SEHNR, CDR2 FQNEAQ (reference sequence). CDR3 sequence: CASSLSLAGVAEQFF. The CDR3 DNA follows: TGTGCCAGCAGCTTAAGCCTAGCGGGAGTGGCTGAGCAGTTCTTC.

The chain employs TRBV29-1 and TRBJ2-3, with a tentative D call TRBD2 (6 bases). The CDR3 length is 15 residues. V lost 4 bases and J lost 1, with 15 bases in between. CDR1 SQVTM and CDR2 ANQGSEA come from the germline V gene. The CDR3, as DNA: TGCAGCGTTGTTACCTACGGGAGCCGCACAGATACGCAGTATTTT. Amino acid sequence: CSVVTYGSRTDTQYF.

V gene TRBV7-7 combines with J gene TRBJ2-5; weak D call: TRBD2 (8 bases). Germline CDR1 is SSHAT and CDR2 is FNYEAQ (reference sequence). The CDR3 length is 16 residues. The V and J ends lost 5 bases and 5 bases respectively, with 21 bases between them. The CDR3 region has the DNA TGTGCCAGCAGCCCGGGACTAGGGGGCGGATCGGAGACCCAGTACTTC. This translates into CASSPGLGGGSETQYF. Complete variable domain (other parts from reference TRBV7-7 and TRBJ2-5): GAGVSQSPRYKVTKRGQDVTLRCDPISSHATLYWYQQALGQGPEFLTYFNYEAQPDKSGLPSDRFSAERPEGSISTLTIQRTEQRDSAMYRCASSPGLGGGSETQYFGPGTRLLVL.

The gene calls are TRBV7-9 and TRBJ2-3; TRBD1 might be the D (8 bases). The germline V and J ends were trimmed by 5 bases and 3 bases, with 15 bases remaining between them. The CDR3 length is 15 residues. The germline CDR1 and CDR2 sequences are SEHNR and FQNEAQ (reference sequence). DNA of the CDR3: TGTGCCAGCAGCCCCGGACAGGGAGGGACAGATACGCAGTATTTT. This translates into CASSPGQGGTDTQYF.

The chain is built from TRBV29-1 and TRBJ2-7; 9 bases fit TRBD1. V trimming: 1 base; J trimming: 0 bases; junction bases outside the gene matches: 10. Germline assignment: CDR1 SQVTM and CDR2 ANQGSEA. This CDR3 is 17 amino acids long. The CDR3 DNA sequence: TGCAGCGTTGAAGTACCCCTTTGGACAGGGGCCTCCTACGAGCAGTACTTC. As protein: CSVEVPLWTGASYEQYF.

The chain links TRBV11-2 to TRBJ1-6, with 7 nucleotides matching TRBD1. The CDR3 totals 15 residues. In germline, CDR1 is SGHAT, CDR2 FQNNGV. V was clipped by 1 base and J by 9 bases; unmatched bases: 6. The CDR3 DNA reads TGTGCCAGCAGCTTAGTAGGGGGCGTCGGTTCACCCCTCCACTTT. This gives the protein CASSLVGGVGSPLHF.

The sample holds a few counts of this clone. For the CDR3, the DNA is TGTGCCAGCAGTACGGTGAACACTGAAGCTTTCTTT. The encoded protein is CASSTVNTEAFF. The V and J genes are TRBV27 and TRBJ1-1; no firm D call. Germline V CDR1 and CDR2: MNHEY, SMNVEV (reference sequence). The V and J ends lost 5 bases and 0 bases respectively, with 4 bases between them. The CDR3 consists of 12 residues.

The chain links TRBV5-4 to TRBJ2-3, with 7 bases identical to TRBD2. The germline V gene has CDR1 SGHNT and CDR2 YYREEE (reference sequence). The CDR3 is made up of 17 amino acids. With V trimmed by 3 bases and J by 0 bases, 10 bases remained unmatched. The CDR3 DNA reads as TGTGCCAGCAGCTCACCTCATGGCGGGGGTAGCACAGATACGCAGTATTTT. Its protein product is CASSSPHGGGSTDTQYF.

For this clone: The same CDR3 also results from other DNA sequences found in this sample. V gene TRBV6-1 combines with J gene TRBJ1-3, with a weak D call TRBD1 (5 bases). This CDR3 is built from 15 residues. Trimming shortened V by 8 bases and J by 0 bases, and 14 bases separated the two germline ends. Germline V lookup: CDR1 MNHNS, CDR2 SASEGT. The CDR3 sequence: CASRVGGTSGNTIYF. DNA of the CDR3: TGTGCCAGCCGGGTAGGCGGGACCTCTGGAAACACCATATATTTT.

This chain connects TRBV9 to TRBJ2-2; 7 positions agree with TRBD2. CDR1 and CDR2 (germline): SGDLS, YYNGEE. V lost 2 bases to trimming and J lost 3 bases; unmatched junction nucleotides: 4. The CDR3 consists of 15 residues. The CDR3 DNA reads as TGTGCCAGCAGCGTGGGGGGGAGGGACACCGGGGAGCTGTTTTTT. This codes for CASSVGGRDTGELFF.